This TCR beta chain was captured in a study of PD-1 blockade in classical Hodgkin lymphoma. The CDR3 sequence is 16 residues long. Trimming removed 7 bases from V and 0 bases from J, with 16 bases in between. CDR1 MDHEN and CDR2 SYDVKM come from the germline V gene. The table came from immunoSEQ multiplex PCR; TCRdb's copy has only in-frame clones and leaves some out. The table includes about 72,000 clones, about 92% detected once. Exposure to brentuximab vedotin varied, and each patient had relapsed following autologous stem cell transplantation. The source material was peripheral blood mononuclear cells (PBMCs), sampled at baseline. The source of this sequence is a human donor with classical Hodgkin lymphoma. The rearrangement uses TRBV28 and TRBJ1-3; D may be TRBD1 (6 bases). CDR3 DNA sequence: TGTGCCAGCACCTCCGGGACACAGTACTCTGGAAACACCATATATTTT. This sequence encodes CASTSGTQYSGNTIYF. The complete variable domain, with remaining parts taken from reference TRBV28 and TRBJ1-3, reads DVKVTQSSRYLVKRTGEKVFLECVQDMDHENMFWYRQDPGLGLRLIYFSYDVKMKEKGDIPEGYSVSREKKERFSLILESASTNQTSMYLCASTSGTQYSGNTIYFGEGSWLTVV.